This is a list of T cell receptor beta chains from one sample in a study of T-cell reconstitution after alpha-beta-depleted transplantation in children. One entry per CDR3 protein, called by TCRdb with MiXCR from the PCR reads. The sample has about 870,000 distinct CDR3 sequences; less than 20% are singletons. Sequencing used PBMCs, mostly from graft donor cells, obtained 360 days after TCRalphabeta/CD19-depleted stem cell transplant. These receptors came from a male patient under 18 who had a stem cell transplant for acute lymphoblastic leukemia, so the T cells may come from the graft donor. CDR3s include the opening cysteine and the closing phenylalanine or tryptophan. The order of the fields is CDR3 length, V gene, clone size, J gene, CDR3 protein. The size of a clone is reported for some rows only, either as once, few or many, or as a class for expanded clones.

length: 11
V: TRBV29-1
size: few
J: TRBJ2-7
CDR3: CSVGKPYEQYF

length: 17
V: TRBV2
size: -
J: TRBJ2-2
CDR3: CASRRRGTLISTGELFF

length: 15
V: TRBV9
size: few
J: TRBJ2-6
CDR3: CASSTTGVGANVLTF

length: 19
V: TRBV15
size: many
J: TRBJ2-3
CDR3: CATSRATSGRVGGTDTQYF

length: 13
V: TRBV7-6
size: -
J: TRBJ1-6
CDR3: CASSPRGSSPLHF

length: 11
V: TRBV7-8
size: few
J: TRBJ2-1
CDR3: CASSSGWGQFF

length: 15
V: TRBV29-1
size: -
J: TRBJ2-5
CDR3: CSVRPVQIGQETQYF

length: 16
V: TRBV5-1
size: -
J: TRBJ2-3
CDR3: CASSGTSGRVADTQYF

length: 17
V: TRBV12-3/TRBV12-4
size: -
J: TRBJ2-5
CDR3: CASSSHLVVSGQETQYF

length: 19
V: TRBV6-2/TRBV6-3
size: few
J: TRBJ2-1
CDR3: CASSYNLAGGPSSYNEQFF

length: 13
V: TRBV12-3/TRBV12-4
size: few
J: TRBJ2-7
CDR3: CASQVGVSYEQYF

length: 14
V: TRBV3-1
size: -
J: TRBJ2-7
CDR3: CASSHGPDSYEQYF

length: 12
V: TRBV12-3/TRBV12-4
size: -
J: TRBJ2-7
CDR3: CASSFGEGEQYF

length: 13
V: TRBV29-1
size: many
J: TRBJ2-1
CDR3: CSVAGGNYNEQFF

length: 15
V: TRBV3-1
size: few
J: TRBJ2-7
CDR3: CASSQQLAASYEQYF

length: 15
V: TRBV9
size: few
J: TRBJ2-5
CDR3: CASSPVMRAGETQYF

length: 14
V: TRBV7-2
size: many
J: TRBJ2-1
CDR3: CASSLYYYYNEQFF

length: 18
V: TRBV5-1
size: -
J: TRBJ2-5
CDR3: CASSGGPRMWTGVETQYF

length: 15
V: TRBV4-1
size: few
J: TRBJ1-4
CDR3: CASSLSRATLEKLFF

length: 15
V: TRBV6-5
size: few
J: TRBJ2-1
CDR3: CASSYSAGERNEQFF

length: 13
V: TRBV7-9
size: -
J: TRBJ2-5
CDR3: CASSPPAGETQYF

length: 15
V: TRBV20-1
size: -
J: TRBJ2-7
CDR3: CSARGRRIFSYEQYF

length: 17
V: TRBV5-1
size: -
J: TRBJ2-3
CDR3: CASSLAPRDSLPDTQYF

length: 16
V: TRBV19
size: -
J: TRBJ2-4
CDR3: CASSWGRGGAKNIQYF

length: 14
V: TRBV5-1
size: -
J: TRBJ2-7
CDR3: CANRHTGGAYEQYF

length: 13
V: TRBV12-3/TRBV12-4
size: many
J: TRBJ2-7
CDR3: CASRRTGNREQYF

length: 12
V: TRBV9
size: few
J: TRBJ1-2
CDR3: CASSAFETGLTF

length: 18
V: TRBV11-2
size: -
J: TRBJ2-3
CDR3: CASSLRGAGGRTTDTQYF

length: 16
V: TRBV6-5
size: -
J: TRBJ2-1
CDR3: CASSYSTGAGRGEQFF

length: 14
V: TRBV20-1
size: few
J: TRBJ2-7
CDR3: CSARRLAGSHEQYF

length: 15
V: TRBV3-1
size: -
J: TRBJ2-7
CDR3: CASSQQTGGIYEQYF

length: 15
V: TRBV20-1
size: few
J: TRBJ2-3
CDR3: CSASLRDRGSDTQYF

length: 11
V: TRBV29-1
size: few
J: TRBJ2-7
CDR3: CSVWTGREQYF

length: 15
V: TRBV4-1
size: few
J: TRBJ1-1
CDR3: CASSHSGLMNTEAFF

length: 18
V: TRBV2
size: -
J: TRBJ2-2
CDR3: CASSGGAWGSRNTGELFF

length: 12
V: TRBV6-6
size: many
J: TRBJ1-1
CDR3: CAIGRAVTEAFF

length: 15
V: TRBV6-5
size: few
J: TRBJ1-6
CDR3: CASSYSGSYNSPLHF

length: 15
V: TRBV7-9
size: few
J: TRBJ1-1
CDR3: CASSSTGRWGTEAFF

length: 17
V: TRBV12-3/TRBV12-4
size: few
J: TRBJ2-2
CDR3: CASSPHQGGVGTGELFF

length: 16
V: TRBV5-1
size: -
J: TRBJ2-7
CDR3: CASSSRQGQSSYEQYF

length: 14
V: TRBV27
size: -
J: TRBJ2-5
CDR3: CASSLQGPRETQYF

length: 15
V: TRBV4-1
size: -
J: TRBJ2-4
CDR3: CASSQAANGRNIQYF

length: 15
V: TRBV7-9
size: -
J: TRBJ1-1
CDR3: CASSAPHGSTTEAFF

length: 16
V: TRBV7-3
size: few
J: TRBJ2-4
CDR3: CASSLRVELAKNIQYF

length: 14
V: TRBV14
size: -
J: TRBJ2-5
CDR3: CASSRRELGETQYF